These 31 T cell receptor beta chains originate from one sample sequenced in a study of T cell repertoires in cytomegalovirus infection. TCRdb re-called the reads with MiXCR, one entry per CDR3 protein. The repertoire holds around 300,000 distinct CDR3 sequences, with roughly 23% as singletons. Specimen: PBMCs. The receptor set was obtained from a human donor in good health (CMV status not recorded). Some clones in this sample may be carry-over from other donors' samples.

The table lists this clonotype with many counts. For the CDR3, the DNA is TGTGCCAGCAGCTTTACCTCGAACGGGAGGAATGAGCAGTTCTTC. This encodes CASSFTSNGRNEQFF. V and J are TRBV7-2 and TRBJ2-1, with 7 bases aligning to TRBD2. Germline lookup yields CDR1 SGHTA and CDR2 FQGNSA. V was pared by 3 bases and J by 7 bases, with 9 bases of the junction left unmatched. The CDR3 runs 15 residues.

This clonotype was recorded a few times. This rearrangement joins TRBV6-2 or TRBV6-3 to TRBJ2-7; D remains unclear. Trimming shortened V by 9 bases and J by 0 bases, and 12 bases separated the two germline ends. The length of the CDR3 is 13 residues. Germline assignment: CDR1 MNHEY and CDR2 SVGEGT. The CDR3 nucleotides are TGTGCCAGTAAGTCAGGCGTCTCCTACGAGCAGTACTTC. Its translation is CASKSGVSYEQYF.

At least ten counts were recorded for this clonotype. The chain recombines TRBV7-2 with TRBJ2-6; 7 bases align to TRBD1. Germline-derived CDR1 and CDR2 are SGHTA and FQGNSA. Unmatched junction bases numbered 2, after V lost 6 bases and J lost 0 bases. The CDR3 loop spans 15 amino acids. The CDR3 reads CASSRDSSGANVLTF. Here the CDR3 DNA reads TGTGCCAGCAGTCGGGACAGCTCTGGGGCCAACGTCCTGACTTTC. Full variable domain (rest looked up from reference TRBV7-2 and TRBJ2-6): GAGVSQSPSNKVTEKGKDVELRCDPISGHTALYWYRQSLGQGLEFLIYFQGNSAPDKSGLPSDRFSAERTGGSVSTLTIQRTQQEDSAVYLCASSRDSSGANVLTFGAGSRLTVL.

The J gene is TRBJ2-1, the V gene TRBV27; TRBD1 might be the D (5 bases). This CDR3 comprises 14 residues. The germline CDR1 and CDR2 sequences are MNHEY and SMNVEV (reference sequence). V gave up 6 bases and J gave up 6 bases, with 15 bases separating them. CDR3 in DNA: TGTGCCAGCAGACCCGGACAACTCCCCAATGAGCAGTTCTTC. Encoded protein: CASRPGQLPNEQFF.

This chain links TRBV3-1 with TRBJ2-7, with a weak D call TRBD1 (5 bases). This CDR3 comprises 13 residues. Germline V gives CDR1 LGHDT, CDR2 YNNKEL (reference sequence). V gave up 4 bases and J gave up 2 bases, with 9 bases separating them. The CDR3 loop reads CASSPRTPYEQYF. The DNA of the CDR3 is TGTGCCAGCAGCCCCCGGACACCCTACGAGCAGTACTTC.

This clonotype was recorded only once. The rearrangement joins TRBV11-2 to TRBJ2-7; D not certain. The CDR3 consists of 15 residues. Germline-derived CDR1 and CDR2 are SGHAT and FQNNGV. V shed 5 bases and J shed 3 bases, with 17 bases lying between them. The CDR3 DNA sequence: TGTGCCAGCAGCCCTATAGACCAGGTACTCTACGAGCAGTACTTC. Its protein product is CASSPIDQVLYEQYF.

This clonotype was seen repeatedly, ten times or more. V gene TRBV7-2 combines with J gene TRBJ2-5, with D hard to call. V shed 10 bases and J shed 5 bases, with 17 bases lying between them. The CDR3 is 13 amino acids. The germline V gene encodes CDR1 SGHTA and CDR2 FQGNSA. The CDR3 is CATRSHVGETQYF. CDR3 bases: TGTGCCACCAGAAGTCATGTGGGGGAGACCCAGTACTTC. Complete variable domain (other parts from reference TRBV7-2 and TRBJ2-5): GAGVSQSPSNKVTEKGKDVELRCDPISGHTALYWYRQSLGQGLEFLIYFQGNSAPDKSGLPSDRFSAERTGGSVSTLTIQRTQQEDSAVYLCATRSHVGETQYFGPGTRLLVL.

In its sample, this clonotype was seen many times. For the CDR3, the DNA is TGTGCCAGCAGACCTACGGGACAGGGGACAGATACGCAGTATTTT. Translation: CASRPTGQGTDTQYF. The chain joins TRBV12-3 or TRBV12-4 to TRBJ2-3; TRBD1 agrees at 10 bases. The J segment lost 3 bases and the V segment lost 6 bases, leaving 6 bases of the junction unmatched. CDR3 length equals 15 residues.

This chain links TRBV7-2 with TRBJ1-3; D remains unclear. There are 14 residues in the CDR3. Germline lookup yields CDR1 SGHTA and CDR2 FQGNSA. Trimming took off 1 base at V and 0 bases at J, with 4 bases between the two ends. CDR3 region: CASSLVASGNTIYF. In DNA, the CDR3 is TGTGCCAGCAGCTTAGTCGCCTCTGGAAACACCATATATTTT.

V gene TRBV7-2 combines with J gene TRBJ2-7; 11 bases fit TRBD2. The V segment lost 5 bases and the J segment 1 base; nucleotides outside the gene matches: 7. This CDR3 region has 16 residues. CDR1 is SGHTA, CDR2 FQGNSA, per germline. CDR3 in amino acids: CASSPHSGRGSYEQYF. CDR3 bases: TGTGCCAGCAGCCCCCATAGCGGGAGGGGTTCCTACGAGCAGTACTTC. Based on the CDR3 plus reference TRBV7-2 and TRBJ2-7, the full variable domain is GAGVSQSPSNKVTEKGKDVELRCDPISGHTALYWYRQSLGQGLEFLIYFQGNSAPDKSGLPSDRFSAERTGGSVSTLTIQRTQQEDSAVYLCASSPHSGRGSYEQYFGPGTRLTVT.

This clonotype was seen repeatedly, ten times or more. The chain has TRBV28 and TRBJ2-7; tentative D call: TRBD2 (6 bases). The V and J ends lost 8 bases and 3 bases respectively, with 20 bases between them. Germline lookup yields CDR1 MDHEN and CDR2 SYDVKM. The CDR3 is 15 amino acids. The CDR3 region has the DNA TGTGCCAGCCTAGCACCGGGAGAAACCTTCTACGAGCAGTACTTC. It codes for CASLAPGETFYEQYF.

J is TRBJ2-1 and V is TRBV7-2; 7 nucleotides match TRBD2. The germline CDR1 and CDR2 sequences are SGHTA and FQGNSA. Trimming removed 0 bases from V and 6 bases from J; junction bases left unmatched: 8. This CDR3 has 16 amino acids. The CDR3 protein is CASSLAVGEGVNEQFF. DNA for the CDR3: TGTGCCAGCAGCTTAGCGGTGGGGGAGGGCGTCAATGAGCAGTTCTTC.

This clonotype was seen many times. In DNA form, the CDR3 reads TGTGCCAGCAGCCGGGACAGAGGTAGGAGGCAGCCCCAGCATTTT. It translates to CASSRDRGRRQPQHF. The genes are TRBV12-3 or TRBV12-4 and TRBJ1-5; 7 bases are a match to TRBD1. Germline trimming cut 6 bases from V and 7 bases from J; bases unmatched to any gene: 12. The CDR3 is 15 residues long.

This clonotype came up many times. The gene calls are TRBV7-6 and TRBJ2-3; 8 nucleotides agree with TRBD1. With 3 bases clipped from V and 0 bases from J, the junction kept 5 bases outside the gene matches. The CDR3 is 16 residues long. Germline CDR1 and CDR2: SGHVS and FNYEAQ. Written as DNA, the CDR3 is TGTGCCAGCAGCTTCTCAGGGGGCTCTAGCACAGATACGCAGTATTTT. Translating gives CASSFSGGSSTDTQYF.

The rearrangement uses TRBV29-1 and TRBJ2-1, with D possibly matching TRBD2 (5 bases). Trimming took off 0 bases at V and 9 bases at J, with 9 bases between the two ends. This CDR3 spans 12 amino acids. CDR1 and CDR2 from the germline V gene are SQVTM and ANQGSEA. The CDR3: CSVEDAGGEQFF. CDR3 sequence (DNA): TGCAGCGTTGAAGATGCAGGAGGTGAGCAGTTCTTC.

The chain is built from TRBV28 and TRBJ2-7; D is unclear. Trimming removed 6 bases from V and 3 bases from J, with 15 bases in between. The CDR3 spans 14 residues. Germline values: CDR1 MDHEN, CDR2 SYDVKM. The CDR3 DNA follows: TGTGCCAGCAGCCTTTGGACCTCGATCTACGAGCAGTACTTC. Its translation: CASSLWTSIYEQYF.

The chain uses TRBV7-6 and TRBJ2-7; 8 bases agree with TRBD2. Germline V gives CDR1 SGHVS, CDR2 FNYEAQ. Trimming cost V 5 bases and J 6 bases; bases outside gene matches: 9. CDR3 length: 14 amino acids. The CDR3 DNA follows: TGTGCCAGCAGCCCAATACGGGGGGGCGGCGAGCAGTACTTC. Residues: CASSPIRGGGEQYF.

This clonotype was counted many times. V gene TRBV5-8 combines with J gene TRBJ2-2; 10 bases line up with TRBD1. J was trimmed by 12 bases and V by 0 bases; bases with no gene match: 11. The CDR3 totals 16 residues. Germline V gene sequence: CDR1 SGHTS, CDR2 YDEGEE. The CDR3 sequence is CASSLEGDRGLEQLFF. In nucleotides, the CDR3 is TGTGCCAGCAGCTTGGAGGGGGACAGGGGCCTGGAGCAGCTGTTTTTT.

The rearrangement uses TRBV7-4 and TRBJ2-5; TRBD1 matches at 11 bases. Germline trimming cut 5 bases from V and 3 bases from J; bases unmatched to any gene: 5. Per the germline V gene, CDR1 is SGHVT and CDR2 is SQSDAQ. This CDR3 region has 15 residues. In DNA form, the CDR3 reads TGTGCCAGCAGCCACGGACAGGGGGCCGAAGAGACCCAGTACTTC. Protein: CASSHGQGAEETQYF.

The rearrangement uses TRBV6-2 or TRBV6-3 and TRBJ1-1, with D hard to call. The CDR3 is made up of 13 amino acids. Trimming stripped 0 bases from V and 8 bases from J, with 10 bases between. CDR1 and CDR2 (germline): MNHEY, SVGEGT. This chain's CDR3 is CASSYSALYEAFF. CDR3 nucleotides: TGTGCCAGCAGTTACTCGGCCCTTTACGAAGCTTTCTTT.

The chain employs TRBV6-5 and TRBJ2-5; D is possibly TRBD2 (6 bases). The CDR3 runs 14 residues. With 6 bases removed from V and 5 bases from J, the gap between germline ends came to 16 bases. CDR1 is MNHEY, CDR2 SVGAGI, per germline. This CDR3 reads CASRRDLAWETQYF. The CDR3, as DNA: TGTGCCAGCAGGCGGGATTTAGCTTGGGAGACCCAGTACTTC.

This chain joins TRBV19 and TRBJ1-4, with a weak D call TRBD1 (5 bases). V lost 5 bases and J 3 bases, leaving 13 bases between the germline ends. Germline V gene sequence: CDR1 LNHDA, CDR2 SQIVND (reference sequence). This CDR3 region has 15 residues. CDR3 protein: CASSRRQPSNEKLFF. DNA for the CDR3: TGTGCCAGTAGTCGTCGACAGCCCTCTAATGAAAAACTGTTTTTT.

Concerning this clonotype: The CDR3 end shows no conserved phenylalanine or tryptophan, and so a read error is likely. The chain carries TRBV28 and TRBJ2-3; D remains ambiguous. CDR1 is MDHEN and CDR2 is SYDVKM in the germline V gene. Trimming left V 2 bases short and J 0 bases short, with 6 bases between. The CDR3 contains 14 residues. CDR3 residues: CASSLDGSTDTQYY. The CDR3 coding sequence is TGTGCCAGCAGTTTAGACGGAAGCACAGATACGCAGTATTAT.

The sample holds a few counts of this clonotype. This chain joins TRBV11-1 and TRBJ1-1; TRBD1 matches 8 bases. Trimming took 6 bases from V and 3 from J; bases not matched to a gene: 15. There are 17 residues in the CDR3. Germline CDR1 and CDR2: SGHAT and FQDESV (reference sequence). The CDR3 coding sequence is TGTGCCAGCAGTACTATTGGGCGGACAGGGTGGGACACTGAAGCTTTCTTT. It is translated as CASSTIGRTGWDTEAFF.

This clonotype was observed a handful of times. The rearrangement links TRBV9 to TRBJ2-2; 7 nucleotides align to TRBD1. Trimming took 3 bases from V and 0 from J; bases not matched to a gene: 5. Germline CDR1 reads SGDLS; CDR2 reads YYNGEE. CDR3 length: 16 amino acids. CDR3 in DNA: TGTGCCAGCAGCGCTCGACAGGGACCGAACACCGGGGAGCTGTTTTTT. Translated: CASSARQGPNTGELFF. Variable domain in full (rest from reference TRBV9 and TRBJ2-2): DSGVTQTPKHLITATGQRVTLRCSPRSGDLSVYWYQQSLDQGLQFLIQYYNGEERAKGNILERFSAQQFPDLHSELNLSSLELGDSALYFCASSARQGPNTGELFFGEGSRLTVL.

In nucleotides, the CDR3 is TGTGCCAGCAGACCCGACAGGGGTCCTGCCTTCTCTGGAAACACCATATATTTT. Its protein product is CASRPDRGPAFSGNTIYF. The chain links TRBV2 to TRBJ1-3; 8 nucleotides match TRBD1. The length of the CDR3 is 18 residues. V trimming: 6 bases; J trimming: 0 bases; junction bases outside the gene matches: 13. Germline lookup yields CDR1 SNHLY and CDR2 FYNNEI.

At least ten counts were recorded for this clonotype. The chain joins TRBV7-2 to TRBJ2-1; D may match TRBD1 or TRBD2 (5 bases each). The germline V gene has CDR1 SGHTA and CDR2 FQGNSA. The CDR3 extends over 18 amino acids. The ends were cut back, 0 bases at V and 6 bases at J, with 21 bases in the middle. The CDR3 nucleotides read TGTGCCAGCAGCTTAGCCCCACCCGGGGCTCGGGCGTTCAATGAGCAGTTCTTC. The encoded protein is CASSLAPPGARAFNEQFF.

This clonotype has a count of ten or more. The CDR3 sequence: CASSWDGGSYNSPLHF. DNA for the CDR3: TGTGCCAGCAGCTGGGACGGTGGCTCCTATAATTCACCCCTCCACTTT. This chain connects TRBV7-2 to TRBJ1-6; a possible D gene is TRBD1 (5 bases). The CDR3 sequence is 16 residues long. Trimming took 4 bases from V and 0 from J, leaving 10 bases between them. The germline V gene has CDR1 SGHTA and CDR2 FQGNSA.

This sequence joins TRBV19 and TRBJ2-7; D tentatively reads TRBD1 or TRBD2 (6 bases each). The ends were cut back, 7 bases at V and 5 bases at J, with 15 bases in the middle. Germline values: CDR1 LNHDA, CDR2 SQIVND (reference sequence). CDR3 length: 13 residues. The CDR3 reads CASKEGVRNEQYF. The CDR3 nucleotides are TGTGCCAGTAAGGAGGGGGTGAGGAACGAGCAGTACTTC.

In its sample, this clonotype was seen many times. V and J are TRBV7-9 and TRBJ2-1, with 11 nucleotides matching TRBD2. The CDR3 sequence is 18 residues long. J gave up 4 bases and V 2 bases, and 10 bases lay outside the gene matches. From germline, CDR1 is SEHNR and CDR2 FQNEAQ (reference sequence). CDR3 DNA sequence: TGTGCCAGCAGCTTATATAGCGGGAGGGCCGGACTATACAATGAGCAGTTCTTC. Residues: CASSLYSGRAGLYNEQFF.

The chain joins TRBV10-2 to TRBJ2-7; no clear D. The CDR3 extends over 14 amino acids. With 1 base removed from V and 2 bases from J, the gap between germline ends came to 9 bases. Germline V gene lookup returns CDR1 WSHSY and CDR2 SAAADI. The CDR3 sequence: CASSEFGGTYEQYF. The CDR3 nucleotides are TGCGCCAGCAGTGAGTTCGGCGGTACCTACGAGCAGTACTTC.